This T cell receptor beta chain emerged from a study of Graves' ophthalmopathy and Graves' hyperthyroidism. Background on the study: Sampling took place at initial diagnosis, with peripheral blood obtained before any treatment.

The CDR3 consists of 15 residues. The V and J ends lost 5 bases and 2 bases, in that order; junction bases with no gene match: 8. The germline V gene has CDR1 SEHNR and CDR2 FQNEAQ (reference sequence). This clonotype was detected ten times or more. Amplification from RNA transcripts yielded the TCR beta CDR3 regions. RT-PCR was first run with HTBI primers, then multiplex PCR in a second round. From the multiplex PCR reads, TCRdb called clonotypes with MiXCR, one entry per CDR3 protein. The data contain more than 550,000 distinct CDR3 sequences, more than 40% of them singletons. The rearrangement links TRBV7-9 to TRBJ2-7, with 8 bases identical to TRBD2. This sequence was found in an adult man with Graves' ophthalmopathy. Sequenced input: peripheral blood. In DNA form, the CDR3 reads TGTGCCAGCAGCCCAGGGACTAGGACTACCTACGAGCAGTACTTC. Its translation: CASSPGTRTTYEQYF.